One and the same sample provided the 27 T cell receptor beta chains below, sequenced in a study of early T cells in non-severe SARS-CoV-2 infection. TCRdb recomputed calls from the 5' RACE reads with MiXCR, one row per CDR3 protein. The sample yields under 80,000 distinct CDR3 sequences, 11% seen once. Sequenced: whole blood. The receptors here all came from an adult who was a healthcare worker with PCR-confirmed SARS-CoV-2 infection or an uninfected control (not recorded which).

CDR3 sequence: CASSLDARGAGLTDTQYF. The CDR3 DNA reads TGTGCCAGCAGCTTAGATGCGAGGGGGGCAGGGTTGACAGATACGCAGTATTTT. The chain is built from TRBV11-2 and TRBJ2-3; D may be TRBD1 or TRBD2 (6 bases each). Germline lookup yields CDR1 SGHAT and CDR2 FQNNGV. The CDR3 consists of 18 residues. V was clipped by 0 bases and J by 3 bases, with 19 bases between them.

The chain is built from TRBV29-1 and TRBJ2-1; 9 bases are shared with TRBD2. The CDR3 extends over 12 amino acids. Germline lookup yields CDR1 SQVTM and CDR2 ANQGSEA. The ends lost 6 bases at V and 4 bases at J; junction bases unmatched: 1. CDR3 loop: CSVTSGYNEQFF. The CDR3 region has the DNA TGCAGCGTGACTAGCGGATACAATGAGCAGTTCTTC.

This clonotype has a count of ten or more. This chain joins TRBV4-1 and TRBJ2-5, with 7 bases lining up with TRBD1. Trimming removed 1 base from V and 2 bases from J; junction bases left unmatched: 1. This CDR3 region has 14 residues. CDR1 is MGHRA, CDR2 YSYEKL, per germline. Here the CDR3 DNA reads TGCGCCAGCAGCCAAGTGACAGGGCAAGAGACCCAGTACTTC. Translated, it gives CASSQVTGQETQYF.

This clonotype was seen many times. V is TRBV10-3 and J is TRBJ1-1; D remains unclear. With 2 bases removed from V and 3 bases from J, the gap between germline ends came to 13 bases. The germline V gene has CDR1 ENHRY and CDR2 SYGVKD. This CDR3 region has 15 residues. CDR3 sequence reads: CAISEPGSEDTEAFF. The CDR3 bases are TGTGCCATCAGTGAGCCGGGGTCGGAGGACACTGAAGCTTTCTTT.

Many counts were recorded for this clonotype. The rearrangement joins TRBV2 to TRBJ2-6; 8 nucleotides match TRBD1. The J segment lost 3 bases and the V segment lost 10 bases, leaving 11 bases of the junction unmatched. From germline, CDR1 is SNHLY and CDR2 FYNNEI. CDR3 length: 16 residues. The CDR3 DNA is TGTGCCATCACGGACAGGGAAGGGTTTGGGGCCAACGTCCTGACTTTC. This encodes CAITDREGFGANVLTF.

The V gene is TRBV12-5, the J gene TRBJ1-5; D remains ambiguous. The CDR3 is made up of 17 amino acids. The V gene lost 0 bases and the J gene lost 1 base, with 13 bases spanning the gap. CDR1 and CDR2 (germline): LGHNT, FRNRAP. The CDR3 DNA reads TGTGCTAGTGGTTTGGTACGCGTGGGATTGAGCAATCAGCCCCAGCATTTT. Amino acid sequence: CASGLVRVGLSNQPQHF.

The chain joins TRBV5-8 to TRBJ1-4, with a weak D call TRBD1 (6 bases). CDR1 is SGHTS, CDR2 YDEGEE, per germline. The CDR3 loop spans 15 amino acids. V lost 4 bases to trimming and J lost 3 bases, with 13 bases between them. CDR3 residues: CASSLGQRANEKLFF. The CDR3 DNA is TGTGCCAGCAGCCTCGGACAGAGAGCTAATGAAAAACTGTTTTTT.

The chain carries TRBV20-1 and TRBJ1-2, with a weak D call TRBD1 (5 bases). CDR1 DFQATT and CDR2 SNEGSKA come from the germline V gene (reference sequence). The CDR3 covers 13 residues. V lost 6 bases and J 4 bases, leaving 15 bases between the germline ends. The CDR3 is CSAAGPRSYGYTF. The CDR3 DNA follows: TGCAGTGCCGCAGGGCCACGAAGCTATGGCTACACCTTC.

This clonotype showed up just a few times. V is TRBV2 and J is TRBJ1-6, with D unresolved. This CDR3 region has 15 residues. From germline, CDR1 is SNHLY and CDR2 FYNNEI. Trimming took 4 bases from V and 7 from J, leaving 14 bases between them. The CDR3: CASSVVRVRNSPLHF. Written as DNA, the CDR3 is TGTGCCAGCAGTGTCGTCCGGGTTAGGAATTCACCCCTCCACTTT.

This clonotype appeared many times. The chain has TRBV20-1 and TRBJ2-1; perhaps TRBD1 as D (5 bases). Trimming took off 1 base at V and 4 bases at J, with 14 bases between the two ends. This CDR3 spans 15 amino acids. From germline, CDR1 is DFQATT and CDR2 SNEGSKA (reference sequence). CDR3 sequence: CSARGQGGPYNEQFF. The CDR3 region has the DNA TGCAGTGCTAGAGGTCAGGGCGGACCTTACAATGAGCAGTTCTTC.

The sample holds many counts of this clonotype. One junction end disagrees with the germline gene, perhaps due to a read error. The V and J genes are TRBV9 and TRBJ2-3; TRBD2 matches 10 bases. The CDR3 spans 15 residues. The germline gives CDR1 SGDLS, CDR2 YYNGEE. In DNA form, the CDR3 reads TGTGCCAGCAGCGTAGCTAGCGGGAGCATAGATACGCAGTATTTT. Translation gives CASSVASGSIDTQYF.

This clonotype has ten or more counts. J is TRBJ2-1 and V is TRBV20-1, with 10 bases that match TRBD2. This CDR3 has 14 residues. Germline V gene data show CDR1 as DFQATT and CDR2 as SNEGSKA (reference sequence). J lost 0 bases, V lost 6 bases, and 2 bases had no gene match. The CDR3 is CSARLAGSYNEQFF. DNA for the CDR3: TGCAGTGCGAGACTAGCGGGCTCCTACAATGAGCAGTTCTTC.

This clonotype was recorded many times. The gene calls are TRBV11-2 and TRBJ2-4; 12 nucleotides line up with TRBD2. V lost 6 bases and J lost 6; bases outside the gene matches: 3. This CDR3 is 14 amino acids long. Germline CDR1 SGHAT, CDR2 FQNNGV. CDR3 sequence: CASSVTSGRNIQYF. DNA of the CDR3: TGTGCCAGCAGTGTGACTAGCGGGAGAAACATTCAGTACTTC.

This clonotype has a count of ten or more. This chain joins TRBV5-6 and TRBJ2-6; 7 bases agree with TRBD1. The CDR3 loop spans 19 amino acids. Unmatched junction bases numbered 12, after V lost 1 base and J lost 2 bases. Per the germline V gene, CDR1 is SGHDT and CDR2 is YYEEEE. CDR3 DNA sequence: TGTGCCAGCAGCTTGACAGGGGCCACTGGGAGAACTGGGGCCAACGTCCTGACTTTC. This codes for CASSLTGATGRTGANVLTF.

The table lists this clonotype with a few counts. The CDR3 here is CASSRLAATSYEQYF. The CDR3 DNA sequence: TGTGCCAGCAGCCGGCTAGCGGCGACATCCTACGAGCAGTACTTC. The rearrangement joins TRBV7-8 to TRBJ2-7; 7 nucleotides match TRBD2. Germline V CDR1 and CDR2: SGHVS, FQNEAQ. The junction had 8 bases not matched to a gene; V was cut back by 5 bases and J by 1 base. This CDR3 has 15 residues. The full variable domain, with the rest looked up from reference TRBV7-8 and TRBJ2-7, is GAGVSQSPRYKVAKRGQDVALRCDPISGHVSLFWYQQALGQGPEFLTYFQNEAQLDKSGLPSDRFFAERPEGSVSTLKIQRTQQEDSAVYLCASSRLAATSYEQYFGPGTRLTVT.

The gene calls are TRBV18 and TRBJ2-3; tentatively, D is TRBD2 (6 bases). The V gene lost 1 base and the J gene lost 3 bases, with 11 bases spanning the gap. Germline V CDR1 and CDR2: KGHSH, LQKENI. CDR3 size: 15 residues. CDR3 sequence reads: CASSPQEGWTDTQYF. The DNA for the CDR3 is TGTGCCAGCTCACCACAGGAGGGGTGGACAGATACGCAGTATTTT.

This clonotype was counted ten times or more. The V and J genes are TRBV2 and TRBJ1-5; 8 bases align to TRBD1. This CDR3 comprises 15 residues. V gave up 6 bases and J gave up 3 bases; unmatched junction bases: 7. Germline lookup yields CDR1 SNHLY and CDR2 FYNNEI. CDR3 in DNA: TGTGCCAGCAGAACGCAGACAGGGGTCAATCAGCCCCAGCATTTT. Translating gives CASRTQTGVNQPQHF.

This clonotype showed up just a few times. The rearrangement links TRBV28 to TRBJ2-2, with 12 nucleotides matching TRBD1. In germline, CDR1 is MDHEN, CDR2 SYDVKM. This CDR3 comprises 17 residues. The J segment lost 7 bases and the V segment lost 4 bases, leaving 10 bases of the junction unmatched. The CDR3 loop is CASSSPGTGGAIGELFF. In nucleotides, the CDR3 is TGTGCCAGCAGTTCACCCGGGACAGGGGGCGCAATCGGGGAGCTGTTTTTT. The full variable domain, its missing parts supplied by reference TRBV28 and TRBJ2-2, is DVKVTQSSRYLVKRTGEKVFLECVQDMDHENMFWYRQDPGLGLRLIYFSYDVKMKEKGDIPEGYSVSREKKERFSLILESASTNQTSMYLCASSSPGTGGAIGELFFGEGSRLTVL.

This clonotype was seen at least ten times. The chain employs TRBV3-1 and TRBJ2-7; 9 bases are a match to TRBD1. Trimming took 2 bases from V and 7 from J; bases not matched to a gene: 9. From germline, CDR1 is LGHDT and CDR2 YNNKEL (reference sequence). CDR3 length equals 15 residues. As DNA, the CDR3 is TGTGCCAGCAGCCAACTCCGGGACAGGGTCCGGGAGCAGTACTTC. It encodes CASSQLRDRVREQYF.

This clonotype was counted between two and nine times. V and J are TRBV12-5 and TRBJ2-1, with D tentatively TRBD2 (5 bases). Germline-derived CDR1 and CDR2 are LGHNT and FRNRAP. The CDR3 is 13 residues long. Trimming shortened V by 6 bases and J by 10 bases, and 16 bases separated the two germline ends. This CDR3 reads CASGQLVSGEQFF. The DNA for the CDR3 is TGTGCTAGTGGCCAACTGGTCTCGGGGGAGCAGTTCTTC.

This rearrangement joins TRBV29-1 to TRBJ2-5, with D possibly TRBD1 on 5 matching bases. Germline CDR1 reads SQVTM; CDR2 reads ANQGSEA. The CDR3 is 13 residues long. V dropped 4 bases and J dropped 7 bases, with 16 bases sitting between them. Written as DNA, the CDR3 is TGCAGCGTTGTTCGGCAGGGTGTCGGGACCCAGTACTTC. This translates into CSVVRQGVGTQYF.

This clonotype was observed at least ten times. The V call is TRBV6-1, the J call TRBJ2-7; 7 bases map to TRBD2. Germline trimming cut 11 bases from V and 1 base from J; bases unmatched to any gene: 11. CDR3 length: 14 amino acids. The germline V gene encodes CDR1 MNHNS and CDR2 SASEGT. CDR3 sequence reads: CAGTRDYPSYEQYF. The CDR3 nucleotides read TGTGCCGGAACTCGGGACTACCCGTCCTACGAGCAGTACTTC.

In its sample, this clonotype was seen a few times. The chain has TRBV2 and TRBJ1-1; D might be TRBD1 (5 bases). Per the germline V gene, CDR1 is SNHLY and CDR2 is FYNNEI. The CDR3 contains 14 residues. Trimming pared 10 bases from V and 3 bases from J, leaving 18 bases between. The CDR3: CATSTQGWYTEAFF. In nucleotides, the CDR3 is TGTGCCACCTCGACCCAGGGTTGGTACACTGAAGCTTTCTTT.

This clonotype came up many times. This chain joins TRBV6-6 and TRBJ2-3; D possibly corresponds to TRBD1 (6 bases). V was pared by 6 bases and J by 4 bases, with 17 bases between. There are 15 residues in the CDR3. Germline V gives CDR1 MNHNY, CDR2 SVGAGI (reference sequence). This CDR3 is CASRLTGKAPDTQYF. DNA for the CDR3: TGTGCCAGCAGATTAACAGGGAAAGCCCCAGATACGCAGTATTTT.

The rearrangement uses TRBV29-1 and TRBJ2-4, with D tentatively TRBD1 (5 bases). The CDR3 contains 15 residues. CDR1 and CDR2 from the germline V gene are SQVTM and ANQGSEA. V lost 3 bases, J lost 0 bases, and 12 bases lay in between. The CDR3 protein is CSVDGLGVAKNIQYF. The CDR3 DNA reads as TGCAGCGTTGATGGCCTAGGGGTAGCCAAAAACATTCAGTACTTC. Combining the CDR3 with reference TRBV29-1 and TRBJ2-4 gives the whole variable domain SAVISQKPSRDICQRGTSLTIQCQVDSQVTMMFWYRQQPGQSLTLIATANQGSEATYESGFVIDKFPISRPNLTFSTLTVSNMSPEDSSIYLCSVDGLGVAKNIQYFGAGTRLSVL.

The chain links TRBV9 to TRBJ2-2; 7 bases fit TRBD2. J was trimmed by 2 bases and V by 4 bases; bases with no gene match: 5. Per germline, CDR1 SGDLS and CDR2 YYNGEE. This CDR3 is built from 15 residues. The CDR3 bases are TGTGCCAGCAGCCCCAGCGGGGTAAACACCGGGGAGCTGTTTTTT. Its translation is CASSPSGVNTGELFF.

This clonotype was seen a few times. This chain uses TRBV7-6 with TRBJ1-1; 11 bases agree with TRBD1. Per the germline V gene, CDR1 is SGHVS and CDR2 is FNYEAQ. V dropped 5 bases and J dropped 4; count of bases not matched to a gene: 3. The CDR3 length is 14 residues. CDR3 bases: TGTGCCAGCAGCAGGGGACAGGGGGGCACTGAAGCTTTCTTT. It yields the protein CASSRGQGGTEAFF.